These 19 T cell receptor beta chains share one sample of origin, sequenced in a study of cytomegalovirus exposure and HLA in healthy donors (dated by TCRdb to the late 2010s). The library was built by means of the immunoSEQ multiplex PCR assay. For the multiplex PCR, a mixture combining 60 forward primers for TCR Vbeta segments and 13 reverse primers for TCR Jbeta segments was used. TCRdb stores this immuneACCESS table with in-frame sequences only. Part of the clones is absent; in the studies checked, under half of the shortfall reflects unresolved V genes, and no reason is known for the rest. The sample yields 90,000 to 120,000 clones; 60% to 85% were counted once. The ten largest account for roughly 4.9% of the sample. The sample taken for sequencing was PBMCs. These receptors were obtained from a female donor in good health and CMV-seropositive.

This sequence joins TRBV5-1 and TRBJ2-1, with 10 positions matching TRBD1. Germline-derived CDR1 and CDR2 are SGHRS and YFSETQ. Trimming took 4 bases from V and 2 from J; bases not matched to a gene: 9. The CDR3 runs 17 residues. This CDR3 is CASSPRGGQGAYNEQFF. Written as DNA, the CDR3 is TGCGCCAGCAGCCCTCGAGGCGGACAGGGGGCCTACAATGAGCAGTTCTTC.

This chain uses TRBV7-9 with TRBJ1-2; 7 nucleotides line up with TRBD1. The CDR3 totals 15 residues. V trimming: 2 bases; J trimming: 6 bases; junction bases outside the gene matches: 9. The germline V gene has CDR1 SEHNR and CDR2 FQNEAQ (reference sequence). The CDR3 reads CASSLIGTVGNGYTF. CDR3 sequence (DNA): TGTGCCAGCAGCTTAATTGGGACAGTGGGGAATGGCTACACCTTC.

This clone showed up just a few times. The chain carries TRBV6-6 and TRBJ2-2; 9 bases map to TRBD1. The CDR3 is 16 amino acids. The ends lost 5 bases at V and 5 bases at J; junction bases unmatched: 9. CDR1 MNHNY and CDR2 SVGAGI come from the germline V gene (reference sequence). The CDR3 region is CASSRTGAQRTGELFF. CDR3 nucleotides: TGTGCCAGCAGTCGGACAGGGGCTCAAAGGACCGGGGAGCTGTTTTTT.

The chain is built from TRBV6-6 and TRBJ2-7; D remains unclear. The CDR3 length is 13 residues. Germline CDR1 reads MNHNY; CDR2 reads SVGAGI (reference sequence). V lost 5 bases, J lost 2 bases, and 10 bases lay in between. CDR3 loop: CASSVGTTYEQYF. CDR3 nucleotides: TGTGCCAGCAGTGTTGGCACGACCTACGAGCAGTACTTC.

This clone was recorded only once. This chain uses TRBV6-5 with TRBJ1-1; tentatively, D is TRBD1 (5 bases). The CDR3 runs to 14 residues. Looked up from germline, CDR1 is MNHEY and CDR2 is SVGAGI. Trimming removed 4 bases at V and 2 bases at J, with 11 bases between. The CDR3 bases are TGTGCCAGCAGTTTAAAGACAGCTAACACTGAAGCTTTCTTT. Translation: CASSLKTANTEAFF.

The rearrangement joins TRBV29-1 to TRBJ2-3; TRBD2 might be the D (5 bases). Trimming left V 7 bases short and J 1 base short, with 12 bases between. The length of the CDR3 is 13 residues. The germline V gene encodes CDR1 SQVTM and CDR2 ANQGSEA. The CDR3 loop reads CSGGGLRTDTQYF. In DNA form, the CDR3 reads TGCAGCGGCGGTGGACTGCGCACAGATACGCAGTATTTT.

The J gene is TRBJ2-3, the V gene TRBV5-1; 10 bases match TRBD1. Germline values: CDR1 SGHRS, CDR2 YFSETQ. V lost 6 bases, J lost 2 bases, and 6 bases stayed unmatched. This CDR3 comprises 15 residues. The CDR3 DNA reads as TGCGCCAGCAACCGCGGGACAGGGGCCACAGATACGCAGTATTTT. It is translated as CASNRGTGATDTQYF.

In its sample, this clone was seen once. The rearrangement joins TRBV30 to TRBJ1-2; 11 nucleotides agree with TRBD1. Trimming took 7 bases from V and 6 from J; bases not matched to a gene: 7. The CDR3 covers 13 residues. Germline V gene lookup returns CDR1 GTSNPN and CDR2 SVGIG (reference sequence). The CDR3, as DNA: TGTGCCTCCCGGGACAGGGGGTTCGATGGCTACACCTTC. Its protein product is CASRDRGFDGYTF. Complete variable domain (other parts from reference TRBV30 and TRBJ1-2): SQTIHQWPATLVQPVGSPLSLECTVEGTSNPNLYWYRQAAGRGLQLLFYSVGIGQISSEVPQNLSASRPQDRQFILSSKKLLLSDSGFYLCASRDRGFDGYTFGSGTRLTVV.

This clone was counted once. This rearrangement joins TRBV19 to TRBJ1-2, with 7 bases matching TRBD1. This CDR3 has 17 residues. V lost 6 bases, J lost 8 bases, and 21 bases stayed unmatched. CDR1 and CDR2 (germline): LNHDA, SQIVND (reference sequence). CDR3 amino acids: CASREDGAGTDNRGYTF. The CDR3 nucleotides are TGTGCCAGTAGAGAGGATGGAGCCGGGACAGATAACCGGGGCTACACCTTC.

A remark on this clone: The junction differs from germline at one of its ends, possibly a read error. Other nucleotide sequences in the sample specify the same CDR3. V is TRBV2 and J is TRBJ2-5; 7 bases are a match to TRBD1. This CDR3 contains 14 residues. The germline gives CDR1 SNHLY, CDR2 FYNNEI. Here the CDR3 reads CASSSRGWGETQYF. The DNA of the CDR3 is TGTGCCAGCAGTTCCAGGGGGTGGGGAGAGACCCAATACTTC. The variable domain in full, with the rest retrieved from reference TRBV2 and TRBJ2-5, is EPEVTQTPSHQVTQMGQEVILRCVPISNHLYFYWYRQILGQKVEFLVSFYNNEISEKSEIFDDQFSVERPDGSNFTLKIRSTKLEDSAMYFCASSSRGWGETQYFGPGTRLLVL.

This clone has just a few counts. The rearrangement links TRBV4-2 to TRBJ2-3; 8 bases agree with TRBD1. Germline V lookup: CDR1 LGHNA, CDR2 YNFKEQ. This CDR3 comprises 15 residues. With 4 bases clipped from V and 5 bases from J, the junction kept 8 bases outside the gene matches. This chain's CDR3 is CASSLQGAGGDTQYF. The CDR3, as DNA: TGTGCCAGCAGCCTTCAGGGGGCTGGTGGAGATACGCAGTATTTT.

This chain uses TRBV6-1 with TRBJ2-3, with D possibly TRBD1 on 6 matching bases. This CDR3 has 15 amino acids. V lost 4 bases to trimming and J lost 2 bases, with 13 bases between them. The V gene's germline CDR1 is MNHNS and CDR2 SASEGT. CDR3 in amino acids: CASSVPRDNTDTQYF. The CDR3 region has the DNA TGTGCCAGCAGTGTCCCCCGGGACAACACAGATACGCAGTATTTT.

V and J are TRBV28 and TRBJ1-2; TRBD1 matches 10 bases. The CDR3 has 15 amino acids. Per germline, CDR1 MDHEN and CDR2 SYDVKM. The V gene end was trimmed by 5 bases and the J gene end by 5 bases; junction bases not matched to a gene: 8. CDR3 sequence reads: CASSQPGQGRYGYTF. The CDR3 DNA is TGTGCCAGCAGTCAGCCGGGACAGGGGCGGTATGGCTACACCTTC.

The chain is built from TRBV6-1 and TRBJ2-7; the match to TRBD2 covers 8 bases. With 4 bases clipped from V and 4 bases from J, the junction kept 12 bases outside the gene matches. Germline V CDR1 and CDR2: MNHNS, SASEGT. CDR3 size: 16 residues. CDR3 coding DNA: TGTGCCAGCAGTGTCTGGAAGGCGGGGGGCGGGTACGAGCAGTACTTC. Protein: CASSVWKAGGGYEQYF.

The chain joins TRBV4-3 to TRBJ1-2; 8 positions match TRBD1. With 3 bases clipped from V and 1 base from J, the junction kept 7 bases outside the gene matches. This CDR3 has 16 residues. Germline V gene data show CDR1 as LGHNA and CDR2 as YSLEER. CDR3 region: CASSQGSGTGNYGYTF. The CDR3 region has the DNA TGCGCCAGCAGCCAGGGTTCCGGGACAGGTAACTATGGCTACACCTTC.

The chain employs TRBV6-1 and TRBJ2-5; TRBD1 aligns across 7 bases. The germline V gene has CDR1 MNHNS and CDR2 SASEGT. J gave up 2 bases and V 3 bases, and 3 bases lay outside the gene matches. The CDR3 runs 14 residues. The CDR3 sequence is CASSDGRGQETQYF. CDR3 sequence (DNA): TGTGCCAGCAGTGATGGCAGGGGGCAAGAGACCCAGTACTTC.

The CDR3 region is CASSWEGLYEQYF. The CDR3 coding sequence is TGCGCCAGCAGCTGGGAGGGCCTGTACGAGCAGTACTTC. The chain is built from TRBV5-1 and TRBJ2-7, with 7 bases matching TRBD2. Germline V gene lookup returns CDR1 SGHRS and CDR2 YFSETQ. Trimming cost V 3 bases and J 4 bases; bases outside gene matches: 4. The CDR3 runs 13 residues.

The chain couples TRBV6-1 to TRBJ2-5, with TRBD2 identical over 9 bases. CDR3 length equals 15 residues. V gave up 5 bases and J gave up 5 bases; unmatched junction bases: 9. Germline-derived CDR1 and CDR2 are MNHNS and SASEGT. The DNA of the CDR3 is TGTGCCAGCAGTCTAGCGGGGTCTGGTTGGGAGACCCAGTACTTC. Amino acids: CASSLAGSGWETQYF.

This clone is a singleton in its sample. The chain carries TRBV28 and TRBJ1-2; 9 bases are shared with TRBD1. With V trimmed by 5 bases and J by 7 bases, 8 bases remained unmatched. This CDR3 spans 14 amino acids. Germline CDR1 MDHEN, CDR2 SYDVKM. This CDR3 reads CASSPRDRVIGYTF. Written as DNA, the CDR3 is TGTGCCAGCAGTCCTCGGGACAGGGTCATTGGCTACACCTTC.